The 25 T cell receptor beta chains below come from one sample, sequenced in a study of beta chain features in type 1 diabetes. General study findings and limits: Shortening that was moderate but significant affected the TCRB CDR3s of Type 1 diabetes patients in all four CD4+ subsets.

Every bit of the isolated RNA underwent reverse transcription, so sequencing read expressed TCRB transcripts. TCRdb's table, derived via immunoSEQ multiplex PCR, lists solely in-frame clones and lacks some. Among fewer than 350,000 clones listed, around 16% were seen once. The antigens these receptors bind are not known. The specimen sequenced was naive CD4+ T cells from blood. These receptors originate from a man between 18 and 35 years old with type 1 diabetes.

This clone was counted a few times. The same CDR3 arises from other DNA sequences in this sample as well. V usage is TRBV5-1 and J usage is TRBJ2-2; D unclear. The CDR3 loop spans 14 amino acids. V dropped 1 base and J dropped 1 base, with 5 bases sitting between them. The germline V gene has CDR1 SGHRS and CDR2 YFSETQ. This chain's CDR3 is CASSLTENTGELFF. The CDR3 region has the DNA TGCGCCAGCAGCTTGACAGAGAACACCGGGGAGCTGTTTTTT.

The rearrangement joins TRBV9 to TRBJ1-5, with D tentatively TRBD1 (5 bases). The length of the CDR3 is 15 residues. The germline CDR1 and CDR2 sequences are SGDLS and YYNGEE. V was shortened by 6 bases and J by 6 bases, with 19 bases between the two germline ends. The CDR3 sequence is CASNDGGVYGQPQHF. The CDR3 DNA reads TGTGCCAGCAACGATGGGGGGGTCTACGGTCAGCCCCAGCATTTT.

The rearrangement links TRBV4-1 to TRBJ1-1; TRBD1 might be the D (6 bases). Between the trimmed V and J ends, which lost 0 bases and 4 bases, there was a span of 21 bases. Germline CDR1 MGHRA, CDR2 YSYEKL. The CDR3 sequence is 18 residues long. CDR3 protein: CASSQEWFGGQGRTEAFF. DNA of the CDR3: TGCGCCAGCAGCCAAGAATGGTTCGGGGGGCAGGGGCGCACTGAAGCTTTCTTT.

This rearrangement joins TRBV5-4 to TRBJ1-5, with 7 bases fitting TRBD1. Germline lookup yields CDR1 SGHNT and CDR2 YYREEE (reference sequence). This CDR3 is built from 15 residues. V shed 0 bases, J shed 7 bases, and the junction held 7 bases outside the gene matches. DNA for the CDR3: TGTGCCAGCAGCTTGGACAGGGGCAGTACCCAGCCCCAGCATTTT. Encoded protein: CASSLDRGSTQPQHF.

This clone was observed a handful of times. This sequence joins TRBV10-3 and TRBJ2-5, with a tentative D call TRBD1 (6 bases). The CDR3 contains 18 residues. V dropped 7 bases and J dropped 0 bases, with 24 bases sitting between them. CDR1 ENHRY and CDR2 SYGVKD come from the germline V gene. In DNA, the CDR3 is TGTGCCATCACCCCCCCGCTCCCCTCAGGGGACAACCAAGAGACCCAGTACTTC. It is translated as CAITPPLPSGDNQETQYF.

This clone was seen only a few times. The genes are TRBV29-1 and TRBJ2-1; D is ambiguous. The CDR3 is 14 residues long. V dropped 7 bases and J dropped 4 bases, with 17 bases sitting between them. Germline V CDR1 and CDR2: SQVTM, ANQGSEA. The CDR3 protein is CSAPRRLAYNEQFF. CDR3 nucleotide sequence: TGCAGCGCCCCCCGCCGCCTGGCATACAATGAGCAGTTCTTC.

The V gene is TRBV28, the J gene TRBJ2-7, with D perhaps matching TRBD2 (5 bases). V was cut by 5 bases and J by 2 bases, with 10 bases left in between. This CDR3 spans 13 amino acids. The germline V gene encodes CDR1 MDHEN and CDR2 SYDVKM. The CDR3 spells CASSIRTPYEQYF. The CDR3 region has the DNA TGTGCCAGCAGTATTCGGACTCCCTACGAGCAGTACTTC.

V usage is TRBV28 and J usage is TRBJ2-7, with TRBD1 matching 7 bases. CDR1 is MDHEN, CDR2 SYDVKM, per germline. Trimming took 3 bases from V and 4 from J; bases not matched to a gene: 6. This CDR3 has 14 amino acids. This chain's CDR3 is CASSFGDSLYEQYF. The CDR3 bases are TGTGCCAGCAGTTTCGGGGACAGCCTATACGAGCAGTACTTC.

The chain joins TRBV6-5 to TRBJ1-2; D may be TRBD1 (5 bases). Trimming removed 6 bases at V and 8 bases at J, with 19 bases between. Germline V gene data show CDR1 as MNHEY and CDR2 as SVGAGI. This CDR3 comprises 14 residues. This CDR3 is CASRESGGGLGYTF. For the CDR3, the DNA is TGTGCCAGCAGGGAATCCGGGGGAGGGTTAGGCTACACCTTC.

There are a few counts of this clone. V and J are TRBV28 and TRBJ1-1; 7 nucleotides match TRBD1. Per germline, CDR1 MDHEN and CDR2 SYDVKM. The CDR3 has 13 residues. Trimming took 4 bases from V and 12 from J; bases not matched to a gene: 11. The CDR3 region is CASSSPETGRTFF. The CDR3 nucleotides are TGTGCCAGCAGTTCCCCTGAGACAGGGAGAACTTTCTTT.

The gene calls are TRBV15 and TRBJ2-7, with D tentatively TRBD2 (5 bases). V was shortened by 0 bases and J by 3 bases, with 9 bases between the two germline ends. The germline V gene has CDR1 LNHNV and CDR2 YYDKDF (reference sequence). The length of the CDR3 is 14 residues. CDR3 nucleotide sequence: TGTGCCACCAGCAGAGAGGGGAGAGTCTACGAGCAGTACTTC. Protein: CATSREGRVYEQYF.

This clone was recorded a few times. The same CDR3 arises from other DNA sequences in this sample as well. This chain's CDR3 is CASSPGLNTGELFF. CDR3 DNA sequence: TGCGCCAGCAGCCCGGGTTTGAACACCGGGGAGCTGTTTTTT. The J gene is TRBJ2-2, the V gene TRBV5-1, with D unclear. V shed 4 bases and J shed 1 base, with 8 bases lying between them. Germline CDR1 is SGHRS and CDR2 is YFSETQ. The CDR3 totals 14 residues.

This clone has only a few counts. The V call is TRBV25-1, the J call TRBJ1-4; possible D gene TRBD1, 6 bases. Germline V lookup: CDR1 MGHDK, CDR2 SYGVNS. The CDR3 covers 15 residues. V was trimmed by 3 bases and J by 7 bases, leaving 15 bases between them. CDR3 nucleotides: TGTGCCAGCAGTGATCCGGGACAAGGGGGTGAAAAACTGTTTTTT. The encoded protein is CASSDPGQGGEKLFF.

This chain links TRBV27 with TRBJ2-1; 12 nucleotides align to TRBD2. Germline V gives CDR1 MNHEY, CDR2 SMNVEV (reference sequence). CDR3 length: 15 residues. The V segment lost 5 bases and the J segment 5 bases; nucleotides outside the gene matches: 4. CDR3 nucleotide sequence: TGTGCCAGCAGTCCCTGGACTAGCGGGGACAATGAGCAGTTCTTC. Protein sequence: CASSPWTSGDNEQFF.

This clone came up a few times. The chain combines TRBV2 with TRBJ2-7, with 9 nucleotides matching TRBD2. The CDR3 length is 14 residues. With 6 bases clipped from V and 2 bases from J, the junction kept 5 bases outside the gene matches. CDR1 and CDR2 from the germline V gene are SNHLY and FYNNEI. The CDR3 spells CASRSGGLAYEQYF. Here the CDR3 DNA reads TGTGCCAGCAGGAGCGGGGGGCTCGCCTACGAGCAGTACTTC.

This clone was detected a few times. The rearrangement joins TRBV6-5 to TRBJ2-7; 8 nucleotides match TRBD1. The CDR3 runs to 14 residues. The V segment lost 1 base and the J segment 6 bases; nucleotides outside the gene matches: 5. The V gene's germline CDR1 is MNHEY and CDR2 SVGAGI. The CDR3 DNA is TGTGCCAGCAGTTACTTGACAGGGGTACGCGAGCAGTACTTC. Translating it yields CASSYLTGVREQYF.

The genes are TRBV9 and TRBJ1-1; D not certain. The CDR3 runs 12 residues. CDR1 and CDR2 from the germline V gene are SGDLS and YYNGEE. V lost 4 bases and J 7 bases, leaving 11 bases between the germline ends. This CDR3 is CASSSQTDEAFF. The CDR3 DNA follows: TGTGCCAGCAGCTCCCAGACTGATGAAGCTTTCTTT.

The V call is TRBV18, the J call TRBJ1-1; no clear D. Deletions cut 3 bases from V and 8 bases from J, with 13 bases between. CDR1 is KGHSH, CDR2 LQKENI, per germline. CDR3 length equals 13 residues. The CDR3 DNA reads as TGTGCCAGCTCACCCGTCGGAACGGAGGAAGCTTTCTTT. Its translation is CASSPVGTEEAFF.

This rearrangement joins TRBV6-1 to TRBJ1-1, with 7 bases matching TRBD1. This CDR3 comprises 12 residues. V was pared by 7 bases and J by 5 bases, with 4 bases of the junction left unmatched. Germline lookup yields CDR1 MNHNS and CDR2 SASEGT. The CDR3 protein is CASTRGRTEAFF. The CDR3 DNA reads as TGTGCCAGCACCAGGGGGAGGACTGAAGCTTTCTTT.

The rearrangement joins TRBV5-4 to TRBJ2-7; a possible D gene is TRBD2 (7 bases). Trimming left V 4 bases short and J 4 bases short, with 15 bases between. This CDR3 comprises 14 residues. Germline CDR1 reads SGHNT; CDR2 reads YYREEE (reference sequence). CDR3 coding DNA: TGTGCCAGCAGCCTGTGGGGGGGCCCATACGAGCAGTACTTC. Its protein is CASSLWGGPYEQYF.

This chain uses TRBV19 with TRBJ1-2, with 8 bases matching TRBD1. J lost 8 bases, V lost 6 bases, and 8 bases had no gene match. CDR1 LNHDA and CDR2 SQIVND come from the germline V gene (reference sequence). CDR3 size: 13 residues. CDR3 protein: CASRRTGLGGYTF. DNA of the CDR3: TGTGCCAGTAGGAGGACAGGGCTTGGAGGCTACACCTTC. The full variable domain, in which reference TRBV19 and TRBJ1-2 provide the parts outside the CDR3, is DGGITQSPKYLFRKEGQNVTLSCEQNLNHDAMYWYRQDPGQGLRLIYYSQIVNDFQKGDIAEGYSVSREKKESFPLTVTSAQKNPTAFYLCASRRTGLGGYTFGSGTRLTVV.

This sequence joins TRBV28 and TRBJ1-2, with D possibly being TRBD1 (5 bases). The germline V gene encodes CDR1 MDHEN and CDR2 SYDVKM. V was trimmed by 2 bases and J by 7 bases, leaving 11 bases between them. The CDR3 is 13 amino acids. CDR3 sequence (DNA): TGTGCCAGCAGTTTAGGGGGACTAGGTGGCTACACCTTC. It yields the protein CASSLGGLGGYTF.

In DNA, the CDR3 is TGTGCCAGCAGTTTGGAGGGGCGGGACGGCTACACCTTC. It yields the protein CASSLEGRDGYTF. This chain connects TRBV28 to TRBJ1-2; maybe TRBD1 (5 bases). Germline CDR1 and CDR2: MDHEN and SYDVKM. The CDR3 spans 13 residues. Trimming stripped 3 bases from V and 8 bases from J, with 13 bases between.

This rearrangement joins TRBV25-1 to TRBJ2-7, with 10 bases fitting TRBD1. Trimming removed 6 bases from V and 6 bases from J; junction bases left unmatched: 11. The CDR3 extends over 15 amino acids. Germline V CDR1 and CDR2: MGHDK, SYGVNS. The CDR3, as DNA: TGTGCCAGCAGCGGAGTAGACAGGGGGCTTTCCGAGCAGTACTTC. Amino acids: CASSGVDRGLSEQYF.

This clone was counted between two and nine times. The chain joins TRBV29-1 to TRBJ1-1; 9 bases agree with TRBD1. In germline, CDR1 is SQVTM, CDR2 ANQGSEA. V gave up 5 bases and J gave up 1 base; unmatched junction bases: 2. This CDR3 has 13 amino acids. The chain's CDR3 is CSVRGQGNTEAFF. CDR3 DNA: TGCAGCGTTCGGGGACAGGGGAACACTGAAGCTTTCTTT.